These 19 T cell receptor beta chains came from one sample sequenced in a study of T cell responses to AZD1222 COVID-19 vaccine (dated by TCRdb to about 2021). Interpreted using the paper, the time point label stands for: about 28 days (+/-7) after the second vaccine dose. Library generation was performed with the immunoSEQ multiplex PCR assay. TCRdb re-hosts the immuneACCESS table, in-frame sequences only. Its copies lack some clones; in the studies checked, an unresolved V gene accounts for under half of them, and the cause for the rest is not known. A total of roughly 99,000 clones appear in this sample, 70% to 90% of them only once. The top ten constitute around 4.7% of the sample. Sample: peripheral blood, taken 28 days after the second AZD1222 dose. The receptors stem from an adult who received the AZD1222 COVID-19 vaccine.

In this sample, this clone turned up once. Other DNA sequences from this sample encode an identical CDR3 as well. J is TRBJ1-5 and V is TRBV7-9; D gene uncertain. The CDR3 totals 14 residues. The V end lost 1 base, the J end lost 2 bases, and 6 bases lay between the germline ends. Germline CDR1 SEHNR, CDR2 FQNEAQ (reference sequence). This CDR3 reads CASSLGTGNQPQHF. The CDR3 DNA is TGTGCCAGCAGCTTAGGTACAGGCAATCAGCCCCAGCATTTT.

This clone was detected only once. This chain joins TRBV15 and TRBJ1-2, with TRBD1 matching over 8 bases. Germline V gene lookup returns CDR1 LNHNV and CDR2 YYDKDF (reference sequence). The CDR3 consists of 15 residues. V trimming: 3 bases; J trimming: 7 bases; junction bases outside the gene matches: 10. The CDR3 loop is CATSSERQGAIGYTF. The DNA of the CDR3 is TGTGCCACCAGCAGTGAACGGCAGGGGGCGATTGGCTACACCTTC.

This rearrangement joins TRBV11-2 to TRBJ1-5, with D perhaps matching TRBD1 (6 bases). This CDR3 has 15 amino acids. Germline assignment: CDR1 SGHAT and CDR2 FQNNGV. V was trimmed by 1 base and J by 2 bases, leaving 9 bases between them. In DNA form, the CDR3 reads TGTGCCAGCAGCTTAGGGGGGCTGGGCAATCAGCCCCAGCATTTT. It translates to CASSLGGLGNQPQHF.

V usage is TRBV7-9 and J usage is TRBJ2-7; 7 nucleotides agree with TRBD1. The germline CDR1 and CDR2 sequences are SEHNR and FQNEAQ (reference sequence). The CDR3 spans 13 residues. J gave up 3 bases and V 5 bases, and 4 bases lay outside the gene matches. CDR3 coding DNA: TGTGCCAGCAGCACTGACAGGGACTACGAGCAGTACTTC. This translates into CASSTDRDYEQYF.

This chain links TRBV7-9 with TRBJ2-1; D remains ambiguous. Germline V gene lookup returns CDR1 SEHNR and CDR2 FQNEAQ (reference sequence). The V and J ends lost 5 bases and 7 bases respectively, with 15 bases between them. This CDR3 spans 14 amino acids. This CDR3 is CASSPLDGLNEQFF. CDR3 sequence (DNA): TGTGCCAGCAGCCCTCTGGACGGCCTAAATGAGCAGTTCTTC.

The rearrangement links TRBV30 to TRBJ1-2; no reliable D call. This CDR3 region has 14 residues. CDR1 GTSNPN and CDR2 SVGIG come from the germline V gene (reference sequence). Trimming took 1 base from V and 4 from J, leaving 13 bases between them. The CDR3 DNA sequence: TGTGCCTGGAGTGGAGACGGAACCCGCTATGGCTACACCTTC. Translation: CAWSGDGTRYGYTF.

V usage is TRBV3-1 (or the pseudogene TRBV3-2) and J usage is TRBJ2-1; D tentatively fits TRBD1 or TRBD2 (7 bases each). The V end lost 2 bases, the J end lost 7 bases, and 15 bases lay between the germline ends. There are 15 residues in the CDR3. In germline, CDR1 is LGHDT, CDR2 YNNKEL (reference sequence). The CDR3 here is CASSQWSGGVNEQFF. In nucleotides, the CDR3 is TGTGCCAGCAGCCAATGGTCAGGGGGGGTTAATGAGCAGTTCTTC.

The chain is built from TRBV24-1 and TRBJ2-1; D may match TRBD1 or TRBD2 (6 bases each). V shed 3 bases and J shed 7 bases, with 21 bases lying between them. The germline gives CDR1 KGHDR, CDR2 SFDVKD. The CDR3 sequence is 17 residues long. As DNA, the CDR3 is TGTGCCACCAGTGATATCCCCCGACTCGGGGGCGGGAATGAGCAGTTCTTC. Amino acid sequence: CATSDIPRLGGGNEQFF.

The rearrangement joins TRBV19 to TRBJ2-2; D possibly corresponds to TRBD2 (5 bases). V was shortened by 5 bases and J by 2 bases, with 9 bases between the two germline ends. The CDR3 is 14 amino acids. Germline V gene sequence: CDR1 LNHDA, CDR2 SQIVND (reference sequence). Here the CDR3 reads CASSFTGNTGELFF. CDR3 nucleotides: TGTGCCAGTAGTTTTACGGGAAACACCGGGGAGCTGTTTTTT. The whole variable domain, remainder taken from reference TRBV19 and TRBJ2-2, is DGGITQSPKYLFRKEGQNVTLSCEQNLNHDAMYWYRQDPGQGLRLIYYSQIVNDFQKGDIAEGYSVSREKKESFPLTVTSAQKNPTAFYLCASSFTGNTGELFFGEGSRLTVL.

This clone was found once. This CDR3 reads CASTTRQVDNSPLHF. The CDR3 nucleotides are TGTGCCAGTACCACCCGACAGGTTGATAATTCACCCCTCCACTTT. This chain uses TRBV19 with TRBJ1-6; tentatively, D is TRBD1 (6 bases). The CDR3 extends over 15 amino acids. Germline V gene lookup returns CDR1 LNHDA and CDR2 SQIVND (reference sequence). The germline V and J ends were trimmed by 7 bases and 5 bases, with 15 bases remaining between them.

The CDR3 DNA reads TGTGCCACCAGTGACCAGTCGATTGGTGAGCAGTTCTTC. It translates to CATSDQSIGEQFF. The chain is built from TRBV24-1 and TRBJ2-1; no reliable D call. CDR1 and CDR2 from the germline V gene are KGHDR and SFDVKD. The CDR3 is 13 amino acids. The V end lost 4 bases, the J end lost 9 bases, and 12 bases lay between the germline ends.

The rearrangement uses TRBV9 and TRBJ1-4; 8 bases fit TRBD1. Germline trimming cut 0 bases from V and 4 bases from J; bases unmatched to any gene: 2. The CDR3 totals 15 residues. Per germline, CDR1 SGDLS and CDR2 YYNGEE. CDR3 loop: CASSVGQGFNEKLFF. The CDR3 coding sequence is TGTGCCAGCAGCGTAGGACAGGGGTTTAATGAAAAACTGTTTTTT.

This chain connects TRBV30 to TRBJ1-1; the match to TRBD1 covers 12 bases. Germline V lookup: CDR1 GTSNPN, CDR2 SVGIG (reference sequence). This CDR3 comprises 13 residues. After removal of 5 bases from V and 5 bases from J, the junction contained 3 bases not matched to a gene. CDR3 residues: CAWQGQGATEAFF. Written as DNA, the CDR3 is TGTGCCTGGCAGGGACAGGGGGCGACTGAAGCTTTCTTT. Together with reference TRBV30 and TRBJ1-1, the CDR3 gives the full variable domain: SQTIHQWPATLVQPVGSPLSLECTVEGTSNPNLYWYRQAAGRGLQLLFYSVGIGQISSEVPQNLSASRPQDRQFILSSKKLLLSDSGFYLCAWQGQGATEAFFGQGTRLTVV.

The rearrangement joins TRBV19 to TRBJ2-7, with 7 bases that match TRBD2. Germline values: CDR1 LNHDA, CDR2 SQIVND (reference sequence). This CDR3 spans 15 amino acids. V trimming: 3 bases; J trimming: 3 bases; junction bases outside the gene matches: 8. For the CDR3, the DNA is TGTGCCAGTAGTATCTGGGGGGGGAGCCACTACGAGCAGTACTTC. The encoded protein is CASSIWGGSHYEQYF.

The CDR3 loop is CASSLPRSSSYNEQFF. The CDR3 DNA follows: TGCGCCAGCAGCTTACCCCGCAGTAGCTCCTACAATGAGCAGTTCTTC. The V call is TRBV5-1, the J call TRBJ2-1; D uncertain. The CDR3 loop spans 16 amino acids. From germline, CDR1 is SGHRS and CDR2 YFSETQ. V gave up 2 bases and J gave up 0 bases, with 12 bases separating them.

V gene TRBV6-5 combines with J gene TRBJ1-4, with 8 bases identical to TRBD1. V trimming: 1 base; J trimming: 7 bases; junction bases outside the gene matches: 8. CDR3 size: 16 residues. CDR1 is MNHEY, CDR2 SVGAGI, per germline. The CDR3: CASSYYRGVVGEKLFF. CDR3 in DNA: TGTGCCAGCAGTTACTACAGGGGGGTGGTGGGTGAAAAACTGTTTTTT.

CDR3 sequence: CAISEKDSSKETQYF. The CDR3 DNA follows: TGTGCCATCAGTGAGAAGGACAGCAGCAAGGAGACCCAGTACTTC. The genes are TRBV10-3 and TRBJ2-5; a possible D gene is TRBD1 (6 bases). V shed 2 bases and J shed 5 bases, with 15 bases lying between them. The CDR3 is 15 residues long. Germline loops: CDR1 ENHRY, CDR2 SYGVKD.

The J gene is TRBJ1-1, the V gene TRBV2; TRBD1 aligns across 7 bases. Germline V gives CDR1 SNHLY, CDR2 FYNNEI. This CDR3 is 13 amino acids long. V shed 6 bases, J shed 1 base, and the junction held 2 bases outside the gene matches. As DNA, the CDR3 is TGTGCCAGCAGCCGGACAGGGAACACTGAAGCTTTCTTT. Protein product: CASSRTGNTEAFF.

This chain connects TRBV3-1 (or the pseudogene TRBV3-2) to TRBJ2-2; D is possibly TRBD1 (5 bases). CDR1 and CDR2 from the germline V gene are LGHDT and YNNKEL (reference sequence). V was cut by 7 bases and J by 5 bases, with 11 bases left in between. This CDR3 region has 13 residues. CDR3 DNA: TGTGCCAGCACAGGGTACCAGACCGGGGAGCTGTTTTTT. Its protein product is CASTGYQTGELFF.